The clone carrying this T cell receptor (beta chain) was seen a few times. Germline CDR1 reads SQVTM; CDR2 reads ANQGSEA. Trimming took 3 bases from V and 7 from J; bases not matched to a gene: 9. This CDR3 is built from 14 residues. These data originate in a study of naive and memory T cell subsets. The beta constant-region primer was an equimolar mix of two oligonucleotides covering TRBC1 and TRBC2. The ligated cDNA underwent four PCR rounds using SP2 and nested alpha and beta constant-region primers. Each CDR3 protein is one row after TCRdb ran MiXCR on the UMI-ligation and nested PCR reads. This sample has 20,000 to 25,000 distinct CDR3 sequences; 7% to 10% occur once, and the top ten carry roughly 20%.

Source material: central memory CD8+ T cells from blood. The sequence was collected from a human donor in good health. J is TRBJ1-2 and V is TRBV29-1; 9 bases are a match to TRBD1. CDR3 region: CSVDPGQGMRGYTF. The CDR3, as DNA: TGCAGCGTTGACCCCGGACAGGGGATGCGTGGCTACACCTTC.